A selection of T cell receptor beta chains follows, all from one sample in a study of T cell clones after liver transplantation. The method was immunoSEQ multiplex PCR; TCRdb's version includes in-frame clones alone and lacks a portion of them. The table includes about 71,000 clones, around 80% detected once. Here the sequenced sample was CD4+ T cells from blood, taken 12 months after liver transplant. These receptors came from a human patient who received a liver transplant. Some T cells here may be from the graft donor. CDR3s include the opening cysteine and the closing phenylalanine or tryptophan. D genes are given only for firm matches. Only part of the rows carry a size: once, few, many, or a class if the clone is expanded.

TRBV7-3	-	-	TRBJ2-1	CASSLYGGKIDEQFF	TGTGCCAGCAGCTTATACGGCGGGAAGATCGATGAGCAGTTCTTC
TRBV30	-	-	TRBJ1-1	CAWSEKMGYTEAFF	TGTGCCTGGAGTGAAAAGATGGGGTACACTGAAGCTTTCTTT
TRBV28	-	TRBD1	TRBJ2-7	CASGDRAERQYF	TGTGCCAGCGGGGACAGGGCCGAACGGCAGTACTTC
TRBV4-3	-	-	TRBJ2-2	CASSPQGYNTGELFF	TGCGCCAGCAGCCCCCAGGGATACAACACCGGGGAGCTGTTTTTT
TRBV5-4	-	-	TRBJ2-2	CASTPRGRQNTGELFF	TGTGCCAGCACCCCCCGGGGGCGGCAGAACACCGGGGAGCTGTTTTTT
TRBV5-1	few	-	TRBJ2-2	CASSPPDAPGELFF	TGCGCCAGCAGCCCACCGGACGCGCCCGGGGAGCTGTTTTTT
TRBV7-2	-	-	TRBJ2-3	CASSLAPAARGDTQYF	TGTGCCAGCAGCTTAGCCCCAGCGGCTAGGGGGGATACGCAGTATTTT
TRBV10-1	-	TRBD1	TRBJ1-2	CASSESKRGPGGYTF	TGCGCCAGCAGTGAGTCGAAGAGGGGGCCTGGAGGCTACACCTTC
TRBV2	-	-	TRBJ2-7	CASSVGRLNYEQYF	TGTGCCAGCAGTGTTGGCAGATTAAACTACGAGCAGTACTTC
TRBV18	-	-	TRBJ1-1	CASSPRRTENTEAFF	TGTGCCAGCTCACCACGCAGGACAGAGAACACTGAAGCTTTCTTT
TRBV29-1	-	-	TRBJ2-2	CSVGTGAGELFF	TGCAGCGTTGGAACGGGGGCCGGGGAGCTGTTTTTT
TRBV20-1	-	-	TRBJ2-3	CSARGGDTQYF	TGCAGTGCTAGAGGGGGAGATACGCAGTATTTT
TRBV18	-	-	TRBJ1-1	CASSPLGGPTEAFF	TGTGCCAGCTCACCACTTGGGGGGCCCACTGAAGCTTTCTTT
TRBV28	-	TRBD1	TRBJ2-4	CASSFTGQGRERAKNIQYF	TGTGCCAGCAGTTTTACGGGACAGGGAAGGGAAAGGGCCAAAAACATTCAGTACTTC
TRBV12-2	-	-	TRBJ2-3	CASRSAIYTAPHLTDTQYF	TGTGCAAGTCGCTCGGCGATTTATACAGCACCTCACCTAACAGATACGCAGTATTTT
TRBV7-9	once	TRBD2	TRBJ2-7	CASSLKVGGSYEQYF	TGTGCCAGCAGCTTAAAGGTGGGGGGGTCCTACGAGCAGTACTTC
TRBV7-2	once	-	TRBJ2-1	CASSLTGRLHNEQFF	TGTGCCAGCAGCTTGACAGGTAGGCTCCACAATGAGCAGTTCTTC
TRBV11-1	-	-	TRBJ1-2	CASSLGTAGRSGYTF	TGTGCCAGCAGCCTAGGGACTGCCGGACGGAGTGGCTACACCTTC
TRBV30	-	-	TRBJ2-1	CAWSVGVGYNEQFF	TGTGCCTGGAGTGTAGGGGTGGGCTACAATGAGCAGTTCTTC
TRBV5-8	-	TRBD2	TRBJ2-1	CASSPMNPIAGGPYNEQFF	TGTGCCAGCAGCCCGATGAATCCTATAGCGGGAGGTCCCTACAATGAGCAGTTCTTC
TRBV5-1	-	-	TRBJ2-7	CASSSQGTSYEQYF	TGCGCCAGCAGCTCCCAGGGCACTTCCTACGAGCAGTACTTC
TRBV29-1	-	TRBD1	TRBJ1-2	CSADRGYGYTF	TGCAGCGCTGACAGGGGATATGGCTACACCTTC
TRBV9	-	TRBD1	TRBJ2-3	CASSVEGQGHTDTQYF	TGTGCCAGCAGCGTTGAGGGACAGGGACACACAGATACGCAGTATTTT
TRBV2	-	-	TRBJ2-1	CASSESRAARNEQFF	TGTGCCAGCAGTGAAAGTAGAGCAGCGCGCAATGAGCAGTTCTTC
TRBV5-4	once	-	TRBJ2-2	CASSPPMGSLNTGELFF	TGTGCCAGCAGCCCCCCGATGGGTAGCCTAAACACCGGGGAGCTGTTTTTT
TRBV11-3	-	-	TRBJ2-1	CASSRTTNSYNEQFF	TGTGCCAGCAGCCGTACTACTAACTCCTACAATGAGCAGTTCTTC
TRBV6-1	-	-	TRBJ2-1	CASSGEPWGTEQFF	TGTGCCAGCAGTGGTGAACCTTGGGGTACTGAGCAGTTCTTC
TRBV2	few	-	TRBJ2-7	CASSRYASSYEQYF	TGTGCCAGCAGTCGTTATGCTTCTTCCTACGAGCAGTACTTC
TRBV29-1	-	-	TRBJ2-7	CSVVPGAYEQYF	TGCAGCGTAGTCCCGGGGGCCTACGAGCAGTACTTC
TRBV11-2	-	TRBD1	TRBJ1-1	CASSSPSTGDTEAFF	TGTGCCAGCAGCTCCCCCTCGACAGGGGACACTGAAGCTTTCTTT
TRBV5-1	-	TRBD1	TRBJ1-1	CASSWTGGFDTEAFF	TGCGCCAGCAGCTGGACAGGGGGCTTTGACACTGAAGCTTTCTTT
TRBV4-1	-	TRBD2	TRBJ2-7	CASSHLAGAPSSYEQYF	TGCGCCAGCAGCCACCTAGCGGGAGCGCCTTCCTCCTACGAGCAGTACTTC
TRBV27	-	-	TRBJ1-2	CASSFFPIRGGGNYGYTF	TGTGCCAGCAGTTTCTTCCCAATACGGGGAGGGGGAAACTATGGCTACACCTTC
TRBV6-6	-	-	TRBJ1-3	CASSSPGLRTIYF	TGTGCCAGCAGCTCCCCCGGCCTACGGACCATATATTTT
TRBV11-1	-	-	TRBJ2-2	CASSLLLATGELFF	TGTGCCAGCAGCTTATTACTAGCCACCGGGGAGCTGTTTTTT
TRBV10-2	medium-sized	TRBD2	TRBJ2-2	CASSWVAGPTGELFF	TGCGCCAGCAGTTGGGTAGCGGGGCCCACCGGGGAGCTGTTTTTT
TRBV2	-	-	TRBJ2-3	CASSRRGIRELVTDTQYF	TGTGCCAGCAGTCGAAGGGGTATTAGGGAACTCGTAACAGATACGCAGTATTTT
TRBV21-1	-	-	TRBJ2-2	CASRYSLGLAGDPHTGELFF	TGTGCCAGCAGATATTCCTTAGGACTAGCGGGAGACCCTCACACCGGGGAGCTGTTTTTT
TRBV11-3	-	TRBD2	TRBJ2-2	CASSVLAGASGELFF	TGTGCCAGCAGCGTACTAGCGGGAGCGAGCGGGGAGCTGTTTTTT
TRBV14	-	TRBD1	TRBJ1-1	CASSQDFYTGTGVSEAFF	TGTGCCAGCAGCCAAGATTTTTATACCGGGACAGGGGTTTCTGAAGCTTTCTTT
TRBV15	-	TRBD1	TRBJ2-7	CATARDRHSYEQYF	TGTGCCACCGCTAGGGACAGGCACTCCTACGAGCAGTACTTC
TRBV6-6	-	-	TRBJ2-2	CASSDLTGELFF	TGTGCCAGCAGTGACCTGACCGGGGAGCTGTTTTTT
TRBV23-1	few	TRBD2	TRBJ2-3	CASSPLSWTSLPPDTQYF	TGCGCCAGCAGTCCCCTTTCCTGGACTAGCTTGCCGCCAGATACGCAGTATTTT
TRBV27	-	-	TRBJ2-3	CASSLLGTPSDTQYF	TGTGCCAGCAGTCTCCTCGGGACCCCTTCAGATACGCAGTATTTT
TRBV5-1	-	-	TRBJ2-2	CASSFAQVATVGELFF	TGCGCCAGCAGCTTTGCTCAGGTTGCCACGGTCGGGGAGCTGTTTTTT
TRBV4-3	-	-	TRBJ2-7	CASSQDVGEPEQYF	TGCGCCAGCAGCCAAGATGTTGGAGAGCCCGAGCAGTACTTC
TRBV6-1	-	-	TRBJ1-5	CASSDGVYSNQPQHF	TGTGCCAGCAGTGATGGGGTGTATAGCAATCAGCCCCAGCATTTT
TRBV19	-	-	TRBJ2-7	CASSIAAGSTSGQYF	TGTGCCAGTAGTATAGCGGCAGGGTCCACCTCCGGGCAGTACTTC
TRBV7-2	once	TRBD1	TRBJ2-7	CASSSRTGGPYEQYF	TGTGCCAGCAGCTCGCGGACAGGGGGACCCTACGAGCAGTACTTC
TRBV6-1	-	-	TRBJ1-3	CASNAGGNTIYF	TGTGCCAGCAATGCGGGGGGAAACACCATATATTTT
TRBV28	-	-	TRBJ2-5	CASSLGETQYF	TGTGCCAGCAGTTTAGGGGAGACCCAGTACTTC
TRBV9	-	TRBD1	TRBJ1-4	CASSVGGTGGAEEKLFF	TGTGCCAGCAGCGTAGGTGGGACAGGGGGCGCAGAGGAAAAACTGTTTTTT
TRBV18	-	TRBD1	TRBJ2-3	CASSFDRGHTDTQYF	TGTGCCAGCTCATTCGACAGGGGCCACACAGATACGCAGTATTTT
TRBV30	-	-	TRBJ1-2	CAWSTPPRLYGYTF	TGTGCCTGGAGTACACCTCCTCGGCTCTATGGCTACACCTTC
TRBV18	-	-	TRBJ2-3	CASSPLGGPRTDTQYF	TGTGCCAGCTCACCACTGGGGGGACCGCGCACAGATACGCAGTATTTT
TRBV5-4	-	-	TRBJ2-5	CASSLTSRKEETQYF	TGTGCCAGCAGCTTGACCAGCAGAAAGGAGGAGACCCAGTACTTC
TRBV5-4	-	-	TRBJ2-7	CASSPPGSGISYEQYF	TGTGCCAGCAGCCCCCCCGGCTCGGGGATATCCTACGAGCAGTACTTC
TRBV5-1	-	-	TRBJ2-3	CASSLGRGDTQYF	TGCGCCAGCAGCTTGGGGCGGGGTGATACGCAGTATTTT
TRBV4-2	-	TRBD2	TRBJ2-5	CASSQETSVGETQYF	TGTGCCAGCAGCCAAGAGACTAGCGTAGGAGAGACCCAGTACTTC
TRBV30	-	-	TRBJ2-6	CAWSRGSGANVLTF	TGTGCCTGGAGTCGTGGCTCTGGGGCCAACGTCCTGACTTTC